These 5 T cell receptor beta chains share one sample of origin, sequenced in a study of blood T cell repertoires in COVID-19. Generated by immunoSEQ multiplex PCR, the TCRdb table keeps only in-frame clones and is missing some. The sample has about 230,000 clones; about 87% are singletons. The sequenced sample consisted of peripheral blood. The source of these receptors is a man between 25 and 39 years old with COVID-19, enrolled during active disease.

The chain is built from TRBV7-3 and TRBJ2-7, with 7 bases matching TRBD2. CDR3 length equals 14 residues. Germline V gene data show CDR1 as SGHTA and CDR2 as FQGTGA. V lost 5 bases to trimming and J lost 1 base; unmatched junction nucleotides: 5. CDR3 in DNA: TGTGCCAGCAGCCCCCTGGGGGGGTCCTACGAGCAGTACTTC. Translating gives CASSPLGGSYEQYF.

The rearrangement joins TRBV11-3 to TRBJ1-1; 7 nucleotides match TRBD1. The CDR3 loop spans 14 amino acids. Trimming cost V 2 bases and J 5 bases; bases outside gene matches: 5. Germline V CDR1 and CDR2: SGHNT, YENEEA. The CDR3 region is CASSLRRGSTEAFF. CDR3 nucleotide sequence: TGTGCCAGCAGCTTACGCAGGGGGTCGACTGAAGCTTTCTTT.

The V call is TRBV18, the J call TRBJ2-6; 11 positions match TRBD1. V trimming: 6 bases; J trimming: 0 bases; junction bases outside the gene matches: 7. The CDR3 is made up of 18 amino acids. Germline CDR1 is KGHSH and CDR2 is LQKENI. CDR3 bases: TGTGCCAGCTCGCCTTTTGGGACAGGGGGCTCTGGGGCCAACGTCCTGACTTTC. Its translation is CASSPFGTGGSGANVLTF.

This chain joins TRBV2 and TRBJ2-1, with D possibly matching TRBD1 (5 bases). With 8 bases removed from V and 4 bases from J, the gap between germline ends came to 15 bases. This CDR3 has 14 residues. Germline CDR1 is SNHLY and CDR2 is FYNNEI. This CDR3 is CASGARMQYNEQFF. Written as DNA, the CDR3 is TGTGCCAGCGGGGCAAGGATGCAGTACAATGAGCAGTTCTTC.

The CDR3 loop reads CASGLVRTGLNGYTF. The CDR3 DNA follows: TGTGCTAGTGGTTTGGTCCGGACAGGGTTGAACGGCTACACCTTC. V usage is TRBV12-5 and J usage is TRBJ1-2, with 8 bases that match TRBD1. The CDR3 totals 15 residues. The V segment lost 0 bases and the J segment 8 bases; nucleotides outside the gene matches: 8. Per the germline V gene, CDR1 is LGHNT and CDR2 is FRNRAP.